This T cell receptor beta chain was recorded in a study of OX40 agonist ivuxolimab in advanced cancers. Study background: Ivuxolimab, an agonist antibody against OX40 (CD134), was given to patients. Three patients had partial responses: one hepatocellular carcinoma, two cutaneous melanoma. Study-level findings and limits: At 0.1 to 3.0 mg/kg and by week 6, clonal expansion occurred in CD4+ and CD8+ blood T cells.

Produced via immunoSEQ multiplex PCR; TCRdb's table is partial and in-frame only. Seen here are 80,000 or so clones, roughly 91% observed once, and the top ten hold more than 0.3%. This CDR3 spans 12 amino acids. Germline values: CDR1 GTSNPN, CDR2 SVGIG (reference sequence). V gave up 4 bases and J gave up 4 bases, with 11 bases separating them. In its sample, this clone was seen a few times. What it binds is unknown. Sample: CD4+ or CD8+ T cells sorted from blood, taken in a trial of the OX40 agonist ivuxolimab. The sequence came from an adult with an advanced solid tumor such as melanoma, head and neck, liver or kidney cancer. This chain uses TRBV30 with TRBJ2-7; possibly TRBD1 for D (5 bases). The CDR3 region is CAWNQGLYEQYF. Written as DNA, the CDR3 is TGTGCCTGGAACCAGGGTTTATACGAGCAGTACTTC.